Listed below are T cell receptor beta chains from one sample, sequenced in a study of response to subunit inactivated influenza vaccine. TCRdb used MiXCR to reprocess the RT-PCR reads, holding one entry per CDR3 protein. Among hundreds of thousands of distinct CDR3 sequences listed, about 7.6% were seen once. Material: PBMCs from blood, obtained 23 months after vaccination. These receptors all come from a man between 50 and 69 years old who received an inactivated influenza vaccine. The CDR3 runs from the conserved cysteine through the conserved F or W. A D gene is named only where the DNA matches it firmly. Only part of the rows carry a size: once, few, many, or a class if the clone is expanded.

d_gene: TRBD2; v_gene: TRBV12-3/TRBV12-4; abundance: many; len: 15; j_gene: TRBJ2-2; CDR3nt: TGTGCCAGCGGTAAAGCGGGAGGTTCTCCCGGGGAGCTGTTTTTT; CDR3aa: CASGKAGGSPGELFF
d_gene: NA; v_gene: TRBV2; abundance: NA; len: 14; j_gene: TRBJ2-1; CDR3nt: TGTGCCAGCAGTAGCCGGACTGGGACCAACGAGCAGTTCTTC; CDR3aa: CASSSRTGTNEQFF
d_gene: TRBD2; v_gene: TRBV2; abundance: NA; len: 14; j_gene: TRBJ2-4; CDR3nt: TGTGCCAGCAACGTAGCGGGGGAGAAAAACATTCAGTACTTC; CDR3aa: CASNVAGEKNIQYF
d_gene: NA; v_gene: TRBV5-1; abundance: many; len: 14; j_gene: TRBJ2-7; CDR3nt: TGCGCCAGCAGCGACCCCGGGGGGCCGTACGAGCAGTACTTC; CDR3aa: CASSDPGGPYEQYF
d_gene: NA; v_gene: TRBV29-1; abundance: many; len: 13; j_gene: TRBJ2-1; CDR3nt: TGCAGCGTCAAGGACGAGCCCTACAATGAGCAGTTCTTC; CDR3aa: CSVKDEPYNEQFF
d_gene: NA; v_gene: TRBV2; abundance: few; len: 15; j_gene: TRBJ2-3; CDR3nt: TGTGCCAGCAGTTCCCGGTGGGAAGGAACAGATACGCAGTATTTT; CDR3aa: CASSSRWEGTDTQYF
d_gene: NA; v_gene: TRBV14; abundance: NA; len: 18; j_gene: TRBJ2-2; CDR3nt: TGTGCCAGCAGCCAAGATTTGGGGATAGGGGCAGTTACCGGGGAGCTGTTTTTT; CDR3aa: CASSQDLGIGAVTGELFF
d_gene: NA; v_gene: TRBV7-2; abundance: NA; len: 13; j_gene: TRBJ2-3; CDR3nt: TGTGCCAGCAGCTTAACTCTCCCCCATACGCAGTATTTT; CDR3aa: CASSLTLPHTQYF
d_gene: TRBD1; v_gene: TRBV5-1; abundance: NA; len: 16; j_gene: TRBJ2-5; CDR3nt: TGCGCCAGCAGCTTGGCCCCCGACAGGGTTGAGGAGACCCAGTACTTC; CDR3aa: CASSLAPDRVEETQYF
d_gene: TRBD1; v_gene: TRBV23-1; abundance: many; len: 15; j_gene: TRBJ2-3; CDR3nt: TGCGCCAGCAGTCAGTCCGGGACAGGCACAGATACGCAGTATTTT; CDR3aa: CASSQSGTGTDTQYF
d_gene: NA; v_gene: TRBV2; abundance: few; len: 14; j_gene: TRBJ1-5; CDR3nt: TGTGCCAGCAGTGACGGACGGCCCGGGCAGCCCCAGCATTTT; CDR3aa: CASSDGRPGQPQHF
d_gene: NA; v_gene: TRBV12-3/TRBV12-4; abundance: few; len: 14; j_gene: TRBJ1-1; CDR3nt: TGTGCCAGCAGTTCGGACATTGCGAGGACTGAAGCTTTCTTT; CDR3aa: CASSSDIARTEAFF
d_gene: NA; v_gene: TRBV27; abundance: NA; len: 19; j_gene: TRBJ1-6; CDR3nt: TGTGCCAGCAGTTTTTCTTGGAACCCCCGGACATACTATAATTCACCCCTCCACTTT; CDR3aa: CASSFSWNPRTYYNSPLHF
d_gene: TRBD1; v_gene: TRBV24-1; abundance: NA; len: 16; j_gene: TRBJ2-1; CDR3nt: TGTGCCACCAGTGATCTGGGACAGAGCTCCTACAATGAGCAGTTCTTC; CDR3aa: CATSDLGQSSYNEQFF
d_gene: NA; v_gene: TRBV29-1; abundance: NA; len: 11; j_gene: TRBJ1-4; CDR3nt: TGCAGCGTCGGGCGGGGAGAAAAACTGTTTTTT; CDR3aa: CSVGRGEKLFF
d_gene: NA; v_gene: TRBV12-3/TRBV12-4; abundance: few; len: 14; j_gene: TRBJ2-2; CDR3nt: TGTGCCAGCAGCCCCCTACTGATCACCGGGGAGCTGTTTTTT; CDR3aa: CASSPLLITGELFF
d_gene: NA; v_gene: TRBV4-2; abundance: NA; len: 18; j_gene: TRBJ2-1; CDR3nt: TGTGCCAGCAGCCAAGAATACGAGGGGCCGAGCTCCTACAATGAGCAGTTCTTC; CDR3aa: CASSQEYEGPSSYNEQFF
d_gene: NA; v_gene: TRBV20-1; abundance: many; len: 12; j_gene: TRBJ1-2; CDR3nt: TGCAGTGCTCTGGATGGGAACTATGGCTACACCTTC; CDR3aa: CSALDGNYGYTF